Shown below are 17 T cell receptor beta chains from a single sample sequenced in a study of human T cells and chemical hapten exposure (dated by TCRdb to 2020 to 2022). The sample's time point label, in plain terms: pre-sensitization, week 0. The sample's treatment or condition label, decoded: therapeutic diphenylcyclopropenone sensitization with weekly scalp DPC. The library was prepared using RACE. TCRdb records NextSeq 500 as the sequencer. Starting from the raw public reads, TCRdb applied fastp trimming at Q25, assembled clones with MiXCR and retained in-frame beta chains. Identical CDR3 proteins give one entry, which carries the most common genes and DNA. In this sample the table shows 300,000 to 450,000 distinct CDR3 sequences, 5.1% of which occur a single time. The ten largest clones capture approximately 2.4% of the sample. The sample in question was whole blood, obtained in connection with sensitization to the hapten diphenylcyclopropenone (DPC). The receptors here all came from a woman between 45 and 60 years old with alopecia areata. Some clones in this sample may be carry-over from other donors' samples.

This clonotype was detected ten times or more. The chain combines TRBV27 with TRBJ2-3; maybe TRBD1 (5 bases). Germline V gives CDR1 MNHEY, CDR2 SMNVEV (reference sequence). This CDR3 region has 16 residues. Trimming took off 0 bases at V and 0 bases at J, with 10 bases between the two ends. DNA of the CDR3: TGTGCCAGCAGTTTATCGCCAGGGTCAAGCACAGATACGCAGTATTTT. Its translation: CASSLSPGSSTDTQYF.

This clonotype was detected ten times or more. This chain links TRBV27 with TRBJ2-7, with TRBD1 identical over 7 bases. CDR3 length: 14 residues. Looked up from germline, CDR1 is MNHEY and CDR2 is SMNVEV (reference sequence). The V gene end was trimmed by 3 bases and the J gene end by 2 bases; junction bases not matched to a gene: 4. The CDR3 here is CASSFQGQTYEQYF. The CDR3, as DNA: TGTGCCAGCAGTTTCCAGGGACAGACCTACGAGCAGTACTTC.

The chain links TRBV7-3 to TRBJ1-1, with D possibly being TRBD1 (6 bases). Germline-derived CDR1 and CDR2 are SGHTA and FQGTGA. CDR3 size: 15 residues. V was trimmed by 5 bases and J by 0 bases, leaving 13 bases between them. The CDR3 reads CASSLRGDMNTEAFF. For the CDR3, the DNA is TGTGCCAGCAGCCTAAGGGGGGACATGAACACTGAAGCTTTCTTT.

This clonotype showed up many times. The V and J genes are TRBV11-2 and TRBJ2-1; D remains unclear. The CDR3 is 12 amino acids. The germline V gene encodes CDR1 SGHAT and CDR2 FQNNGV. The V gene lost 5 bases and the J gene lost 10 bases, with 12 bases spanning the gap. The CDR3 protein is CASSRSLGEQFF. DNA of the CDR3: TGTGCCAGCAGCCGTAGTCTGGGGGAGCAGTTCTTC.

To note about this clonotype: Being one base from a much bigger clone, this may be a read error. The genes are TRBV10-3 and TRBJ2-1, with TRBD1 matching over 10 bases. CDR3 size: 14 residues. Germline CDR1 and CDR2: ENHRY and SYGVKD. With 7 bases clipped from V and 9 bases from J, the junction kept 9 bases outside the gene matches. CDR3 loop: CAITISDRGSEQFF. CDR3 coding DNA: TGTGCCATCACTATTTCGGACAGGGGGAGTGAGCAGTTCTTC.

This clonotype has only a few counts. The chain couples TRBV20-1 to TRBJ2-3; weak D call: TRBD1 (6 bases). Germline V lookup: CDR1 DFQATT, CDR2 SNEGSKA (reference sequence). The CDR3 covers 14 residues. Trimming left V 5 bases short and J 0 bases short, with 12 bases between. CDR3 region: CSAEGDLSTDTQYF. CDR3 nucleotide sequence: TGCAGTGCTGAGGGGGACCTCAGCACAGATACGCAGTATTTT.

This clonotype was seen at least ten times. The V and J genes are TRBV2 and TRBJ2-7; 11 nucleotides line up with TRBD1. The germline gives CDR1 SNHLY, CDR2 FYNNEI. This CDR3 contains 14 residues. V shed 6 bases and J 7 bases; nucleotides not matched to a gene: 8. The CDR3 loop is CASSPGTGGEEQYF. The CDR3, as DNA: TGTGCCAGCAGCCCCGGGACAGGGGGAGAGGAGCAGTACTTC.

The rearrangement links TRBV9 to TRBJ1-1; 7 positions agree with TRBD1. The CDR3 covers 13 residues. The J segment lost 4 bases and the V segment lost 3 bases, leaving 3 bases of the junction unmatched. CDR1 is SGDLS and CDR2 is YYNGEE in the germline V gene. The CDR3 DNA sequence: TGTGCCAGCAGCGAGGGGACAGTCACTGAAGCTTTCTTT. Amino acids: CASSEGTVTEAFF. The full variable domain, rest sourced from reference TRBV9 and TRBJ1-1, is DSGVTQTPKHLITATGQRVTLRCSPRSGDLSVYWYQQSLDQGLQFLIQYYNGEERAKGNILERFSAQQFPDLHSELNLSSLELGDSALYFCASSEGTVTEAFFGQGTRLTVV.

This clonotype was picked up a small number of times. The J gene is TRBJ1-4, the V gene TRBV12-3 or TRBV12-4; D perhaps matches TRBD1 (5 bases). The CDR3 covers 15 residues. V was cut by 7 bases and J by 6 bases, with 18 bases left in between. The CDR3 protein is CASTLQAGRYEKLFF. The CDR3 DNA sequence: TGTGCCAGCACCCTCCAGGCGGGGCGGTATGAAAAACTGTTTTTT.

In this sample, this clonotype turned up a few times. This sequence joins TRBV3-1 and TRBJ2-3, with 7 positions matching TRBD1. Germline CDR1 reads LGHDT; CDR2 reads YNNKEL (reference sequence). This CDR3 spans 16 amino acids. V shed 4 bases, J shed 4 bases, and the junction held 11 bases outside the gene matches. CDR3 region: CASSPDRQGNSDTQYF. In DNA, the CDR3 is TGTGCCAGCAGCCCCGATCGACAGGGTAACTCAGATACGCAGTATTTT.

Many counts were recorded for this clonotype. This chain links TRBV9 with TRBJ1-1; D not certain. The CDR3 sequence is 13 residues long. With 0 bases removed from V and 1 base from J, the gap between germline ends came to 4 bases. The germline CDR1 and CDR2 sequences are SGDLS and YYNGEE. In DNA form, the CDR3 reads TGTGCCAGCAGCGTAGGGCCGAACACTGAAGCTTTCTTT. It yields the protein CASSVGPNTEAFF.

The V call is TRBV7-2, the J call TRBJ1-6, with D unclear. The germline gives CDR1 SGHTA, CDR2 FQGNSA. The V and J ends lost 1 base and 10 bases respectively, with 11 bases between them. This CDR3 has 14 amino acids. The CDR3 region is CASSLGAASSPLHF. The DNA of the CDR3 is TGTGCCAGCAGCTTAGGGGCAGCTTCATCACCCCTCCACTTT.

This clonotype was detected ten times or more. The chain couples TRBV12-3 or TRBV12-4 to TRBJ1-5, with D possibly matching TRBD1 (6 bases). The germline V and J ends were trimmed by 6 bases and 0 bases, with 12 bases remaining between them. The CDR3 has 15 amino acids. CDR3 coding DNA: TGTGCCAGCAGCAAGGACAGAGCTAGCAATCAGCCCCAGCATTTT. This sequence encodes CASSKDRASNQPQHF.

Ten or more counts support this clonotype. The rearrangement joins TRBV18 to TRBJ2-7, with D perhaps assigned TRBD1 or TRBD2 (5 bases each). The CDR3 is 14 amino acids. V shed 3 bases and J shed 2 bases, with 11 bases lying between them. Germline V lookup: CDR1 KGHSH, CDR2 LQKENI. CDR3: CASSPLGRTYEQYF. CDR3 DNA sequence: TGTGCCAGCTCACCCCTGGGACGGACCTACGAGCAGTACTTC.

There are many counts of this clonotype. The chain links TRBV29-1 to TRBJ2-1; perhaps TRBD2 as D (5 bases). Trimming pared 4 bases from V and 0 bases from J, leaving 7 bases between. Germline V gene sequence: CDR1 SQVTM, CDR2 ANQGSEA. This CDR3 is 13 amino acids long. Written as DNA, the CDR3 is TGCAGCGTTGTTACTAGCTCCTACAATGAGCAGTTCTTC. Its protein product is CSVVTSSYNEQFF.

CDR3 in amino acids: CASSHDPRTGDYGYTF. The CDR3 DNA reads as TGTGCCAGCAGCCACGACCCCAGGACAGGGGACTATGGCTACACCTTC. The genes are TRBV3-1 and TRBJ1-2, with TRBD1 matching over 9 bases. V was pared by 3 bases and J by 3 bases, with 8 bases of the junction left unmatched. The germline V gene encodes CDR1 LGHDT and CDR2 YNNKEL (reference sequence). This CDR3 region has 16 residues.

There are many counts of this clonotype. The V and J genes are TRBV20-1 and TRBJ1-5; TRBD1 agrees at 9 bases. This CDR3 has 14 amino acids. Losses at the gene ends were 6 bases for V and 9 bases for J; bases not matched to a gene: 12. Germline V gene data show CDR1 as DFQATT and CDR2 as SNEGSKA (reference sequence). The DNA of the CDR3 is TGCAGTGCATCGGCCGGGACAGGGAATTTGCCCCAGCATTTT. This sequence encodes CSASAGTGNLPQHF.